This T cell receptor (beta chain) was documented in a study of T cell responses to AZD1222 COVID-19 vaccine. Study outcomes and limitations: Without day 14 samples, only post-peak T cell repertoires were studied. Spike-wide coverage was observed for vaccine-associated CD4 TCRs, with dominant responses at 160-218 and 743-854. Clonal diversity was possibly underestimated; the donors were predominantly white British and more often female.

The assay was immunoSEQ multiplex PCR, and TCRdb's table has in-frame clones only and misses some. The table has about 180,000 clones, around 88% seen once. Points on this clone: What it binds is unknown.

Trimming removed 1 base at V and 5 bases at J, with 14 bases between. The CDR3 sequence is 15 residues long. Germline CDR1 GTSNPN, CDR2 SVGIG (reference sequence). V and J are TRBV30 and TRBJ1-4; D is undetermined. This specimen was peripheral blood, taken 28 days after the second AZD1222 dose. This receptor was obtained from an adult who received the AZD1222 COVID-19 vaccine. This chain's CDR3 is CAWSDKGARNEKLFF. The CDR3 bases are TGTGCCTGGAGTGACAAGGGCGCGAGAAATGAAAAACTGTTTTTT.